Listed below are T cell receptor beta chains from one sample, sequenced in a study of human T cells and chemical hapten exposure. TCRdb called the RACE reads again in MiXCR, with one record for every CDR3 protein. The profile shows around 120,000 distinct CDR3 sequences, around 15% of them singletons. Here the sequenced sample was whole blood, taken in connection with sensitization to the hapten diphenylcyclopropenone (DPC). These receptors were obtained from a man aged 18 to 30 with alopecia areata. Some clones in this sample may be carry-over from other donors' samples. Each CDR3 is given with its conserved first and last residue. Fields, in order: J gene, clone size, V gene, D gene, CDR3 protein, CDR3 DNA. The D gene is left open where the match is weak. Rows may omit the clone size; those that give it use once, few, many or a size class.

J: TRBJ2-2
size: many
V: TRBV6-1
D: -
CDR3: CASSEFPSVVSRTGELFF
DNA: TGTGCCAGCAGTGAATTTCCCTCCGTTGTCAGCCGAACCGGGGAGCTGTTTTTT

J: TRBJ2-3
size: -
V: TRBV12-3/TRBV12-4
D: -
CDR3: CASSFPQVRPDTQYF
DNA: TGTGCCAGCAGTTTCCCCCAGGTCCGCCCAGATACGCAGTATTTT

J: TRBJ2-7
size: -
V: TRBV7-6
D: TRBD1
CDR3: CASSFGQGYSYEQYF
DNA: TGTGCCAGCAGCTTCGGACAGGGATACTCCTACGAGCAGTACTTC

J: TRBJ1-2
size: -
V: TRBV20-1
D: TRBD1
CDR3: CSAPTPGQGRYGYTF
DNA: TGCAGTGCTCCCACACCGGGACAGGGTCGATATGGCTACACCTTC

J: TRBJ2-1
size: many
V: TRBV5-1
D: -
CDR3: CASSVHFERSSYNEQFF
DNA: TGCGCCAGCAGCGTCCATTTTGAGCGGAGCTCCTACAATGAGCAGTTCTTC

J: TRBJ2-5
size: few
V: TRBV7-3
D: -
CDR3: CASSRDIQETQYF
DNA: TGTGCCAGCAGTCGGGACATACAAGAGACCCAGTACTTC

J: TRBJ2-2
size: few
V: TRBV15
D: TRBD1
CDR3: CATSRDRDRATGELFF
DNA: TGTGCCACCAGCAGAGATCGGGACAGGGCCACCGGGGAGCTGTTTTTT

J: TRBJ2-3
size: -
V: TRBV12-3/TRBV12-4
D: TRBD2
CDR3: CASRRTSGGTDTQYF
DNA: TGTGCCAGCAGGCGTACTAGCGGGGGCACAGATACGCAGTATTTT

J: TRBJ2-5
size: few
V: TRBV6-1
D: TRBD1
CDR3: CASSEDWQGVYQETQYF
DNA: TGTGCCAGCAGTGAAGATTGGCAGGGGGTGTACCAAGAGACCCAGTACTTC

J: TRBJ2-1
size: few
V: TRBV11-2
D: -
CDR3: CATERDNEQFF
DNA: TGTGCCACAGAACGGGACAATGAGCAGTTCTTC

J: TRBJ2-3
size: -
V: TRBV11-2
D: -
CDR3: CASSSIGQGFADTQYF
DNA: TGTGCCAGCAGCTCTATCGGCCAGGGATTTGCAGATACGCAGTATTTT

J: TRBJ2-5
size: once
V: TRBV7-6
D: TRBD2
CDR3: CASSLSAASGDETQYF
DNA: TGTGCCAGCAGCTTAAGCGCGGCTAGCGGGGATGAGACCCAGTACTTC